This TCR beta chain was profiled in a study of early T cells in non-severe SARS-CoV-2 infection. Background on the study: It was bulk RNA from unsorted whole blood that was sequenced, and the chains were unpaired. General observations from the study: There was a bias toward anti-spike CD8 responses in VDJdb matching, which missed private and CD4 specificities.

Unique molecular identifiers were attached to individual cDNA molecules. TCRdb reprocessed the 5' RACE reads via MiXCR and lists one record per CDR3 protein. Among 43,000 or so distinct CDR3 sequences, about 4% were seen once, and the ten largest hold approximately 3%. Trimming removed 6 bases from V and 8 bases from J; junction bases left unmatched: 25. In germline, CDR1 is SNHLY, CDR2 FYNNEI. The CDR3 has 19 amino acids. About this clonotype: Its target is unknown.

Sequenced sample: whole blood. The receptor comes from an adult who was a healthcare worker with PCR-confirmed SARS-CoV-2 infection or an uninfected control (not recorded which). V gene TRBV2 combines with J gene TRBJ2-1; 7 nucleotides align to TRBD2. CDR3 protein: CASSAEPPWGAGPLYEQFF. Written as DNA, the CDR3 is TGTGCCAGCAGCGCAGAACCTCCTTGGGGAGCGGGGCCACTTTATGAGCAGTTCTTC.